The 26 T cell receptor beta chains given below trace back to one sample, sequenced in a study of T cell repertoires in cytomegalovirus infection. For these TCRs, the target antigens are not known. MiXCR was run by TCRdb on the reads, yielding one entry per CDR3 protein. The sample carries 700,000 to 950,000 distinct CDR3 sequences, about 31% recorded once. The starting material was cultured CD8+ T cells from PBMCs, obtained from culture after CMV antigen stimulation. Receptor source: a human donor in good health (CMV status not recorded). Some clones in this sample may be carry-over from other donors' samples.

The chain joins TRBV6-6 to TRBJ2-5; TRBD1 matches at 7 bases. From germline, CDR1 is MNHNY and CDR2 SVGAGI (reference sequence). CDR3 size: 15 residues. Trimming at V came to 0 bases and at J to 3 bases, leaving 4 bases not matched to a gene. The CDR3, as DNA: TGTGCCAGCAGTTACTCGATGGACAGGAAAGAGACCCAGTACTTC. The encoded protein is CASSYSMDRKETQYF.

This chain uses TRBV27 with TRBJ2-7, with D possibly matching TRBD1 (5 bases). The CDR3 is 14 amino acids. Germline CDR1 and CDR2: MNHEY and SMNVEV (reference sequence). V was clipped by 2 bases and J by 7 bases, with 15 bases between them. The CDR3 nucleotides read TGTGCCAGCAGTTTAAAAGGGGCTGTATGGGAGCAGTACTTC. This encodes CASSLKGAVWEQYF.

The chain carries TRBV6-6 and TRBJ2-3, with TRBD2 matching over 10 bases. There are 14 residues in the CDR3. Germline trimming cut 11 bases from V and 2 bases from J; bases unmatched to any gene: 7. The V gene's germline CDR1 is MNHNY and CDR2 SVGAGI (reference sequence). The CDR3 nucleotides read TGTGCCGGCGGACTAGCGGATATCACAGATACGCAGTATTTT. Its translation: CAGGLADITDTQYF.

This clonotype was recorded many times. The rearrangement links TRBV12-3 or TRBV12-4 to TRBJ1-5; tentatively, D is TRBD1 (5 bases). There are 18 residues in the CDR3. V gave up 3 bases and J gave up 2 bases, with 20 bases separating them. DNA for the CDR3: TGTGCCAGCAGTTTCGAAGCGCCAGGGAAAGGTGGCAATCAGCCCCAGCATTTT. This gives the protein CASSFEAPGKGGNQPQHF.

The chain recombines TRBV27 with TRBJ1-1, with D perhaps matching TRBD1 (5 bases). The CDR3 extends over 16 amino acids. CDR1 is MNHEY, CDR2 SMNVEV, per germline (reference sequence). V dropped 0 bases and J dropped 1 base, with 12 bases sitting between them. The CDR3 DNA reads TGTGCCAGCAGTTTATCGAACGGGGGGGGGAACACTGAAGCTTTCTTT. Translation gives CASSLSNGGGNTEAFF.

Here the CDR3 DNA reads TGTGCCAGCAGCTCCCCCCGCGGGGGCTTCTACGAGCAGTACTTC. Translating gives CASSSPRGGFYEQYF. This rearrangement joins TRBV7-9 to TRBJ2-7, with a tentative D call TRBD2 (7 bases). V was shortened by 4 bases and J by 3 bases, with 16 bases between the two germline ends. This CDR3 spans 15 amino acids. CDR1 is SEHNR and CDR2 is FQNEAQ in the germline V gene (reference sequence).

The table lists this clonotype with a few counts. The rearrangement joins TRBV15 to TRBJ1-3; no clear D. CDR3 size: 16 residues. Germline CDR1 and CDR2: LNHNV and YYDKDF (reference sequence). Trimming removed 0 bases from V and 1 base from J, with 10 bases in between. In DNA, the CDR3 is TGTGCCACCAGCAGAGATTTCGGAATGTCTGGAAACACCATATATTTT. Residues: CATSRDFGMSGNTIYF.

This clonotype was observed a handful of times. The rearrangement links TRBV29-1 to TRBJ1-1; 8 nucleotides agree with TRBD1. This CDR3 is built from 12 residues. Germline V gene lookup returns CDR1 SQVTM and CDR2 ANQGSEA. J gave up 8 bases and V 5 bases, and 7 bases lay outside the gene matches. For the CDR3, the DNA is TGCAGCGTTTTCTTAGGGGACAGGGAAGCTTTCTTT. Protein sequence: CSVFLGDREAFF.

The chain employs TRBV6-4 and TRBJ1-1; D ambiguous. Germline V gene sequence: CDR1 MRHNA, CDR2 SNTAGT. Trimming pared 1 base from V and 3 bases from J, leaving 15 bases between. The length of the CDR3 is 16 residues. The chain's CDR3 is CASSDWAGRRYTEAFF. The CDR3 bases are TGTGCCAGCAGTGACTGGGCCGGCCGGAGGTACACTGAAGCTTTCTTT.

This clonotype has a handful of counts. This rearrangement joins TRBV12-5 to TRBJ2-3; D is ambiguous. The germline V and J ends were trimmed by 2 bases and 6 bases, with 6 bases remaining between them. The CDR3 is 12 amino acids. Germline V gene lookup returns CDR1 LGHNT and CDR2 FRNRAP. DNA of the CDR3: TGTGCTAGTGGTTTGTCGATTGATACGCAGTATTTT. This codes for CASGLSIDTQYF.

This clonotype was found once. V gene TRBV28 combines with J gene TRBJ1-5, with D tentatively TRBD1 (6 bases). The CDR3 has 17 amino acids. Trimming stripped 2 bases from V and 4 bases from J, with 18 bases between. Germline CDR1 MDHEN, CDR2 SYDVKM. The CDR3 is CASSLLRSGGLNQPQHF. CDR3 DNA: TGTGCCAGCAGTTTACTCCGATCGGGGGGCCTAAATCAGCCCCAGCATTTT.

On this clonotype: A much larger clone differs by one base, so this may be a read error. The genes are TRBV7-6 and TRBJ2-1; 9 positions agree with TRBD2. Germline V CDR1 and CDR2: SGHVS, FNYEAQ. The CDR3 runs to 18 residues. Here the CDR3 DNA reads TGTGCCAGCAGCCCCCTCGCGGGGGGGATATATGGATACAGTGAGCAGTTCTTC. Translating it yields CASSPLAGGIYGYSEQFF. Complete variable domain (other parts from reference TRBV7-6 and TRBJ2-1): GAGVSQSPRYKVTKRGQDVALRCDPISGHVSLYWYRQALGQGPEFLTYFNYEAQQDKSGLPNDRFSAERPEGSISTLTIQRTEQRDSAMYRCASSPLAGGIYGYSEQFFGPGTRLTVL.

Concerning this clonotype: The junction and the germline gene differ at one end; a read error may be behind it. The chain is built from TRBV12-3 or TRBV12-4 and TRBJ1-1, with a weak D call TRBD1 (6 bases). This CDR3 spans 14 amino acids. The DNA of the CDR3 is TGTGCCAGCAGTTCCCACCGTCGGGACACTGAAGATTTCTTT. Translation: CASSSHRRDTEDFF.

This chain uses TRBV6-2 or TRBV6-3 with TRBJ1-6, with a possible D match to TRBD1 (5 bases). Between the trimmed V and J ends, which lost 5 bases and 9 bases, there was a span of 20 bases. Germline V CDR1 and CDR2: MNHEY, SVGEGT. CDR3 length equals 16 residues. The CDR3 coding sequence is TGTGCCAGCAGTCATGAGGGACCTCAATTGGGTTCACCCCTCCACTTT. Its translation: CASSHEGPQLGSPLHF.

This clonotype has only one observation. One base away lies a much larger clone, so this may be a sequencing read error. The chain employs TRBV11-3 and TRBJ1-1; no reliable D call. Germline V gene sequence: CDR1 SGHNT, CDR2 YENEEA. V lost 2 bases to trimming and J lost 1 base, with 5 bases between them. The CDR3 is 13 residues long. The CDR3 sequence: CASSLFKNTEAFF. CDR3 DNA sequence: TGTGCCAGCAGCTTATTTAAGAACACTGAAGCTTTCTTT.

This clonotype was picked up one time. This chain connects TRBV19 to TRBJ2-3; maybe TRBD2 (6 bases). The CDR3 has 13 amino acids. V lost 1 base, J lost 4 bases, and 6 bases lay in between. Germline V gene sequence: CDR1 LNHDA, CDR2 SQIVND (reference sequence). CDR3 protein: CASSIAGADTQYF. Written as DNA, the CDR3 is TGTGCCAGTAGTATAGCGGGGGCAGATACGCAGTATTTT.

The CDR3 protein is CASSRGDFFNQPQHF. As DNA, the CDR3 is TGTGCCAGTAGTAGGGGGGATTTTTTCAATCAGCCCCAGCATTTT. This sequence joins TRBV19 and TRBJ1-5; the D gene is possibly TRBD1 (5 bases). V was clipped by 4 bases and J by 3 bases, with 13 bases between them. Per the germline V gene, CDR1 is LNHDA and CDR2 is SQIVND (reference sequence). The CDR3 is 15 residues long.

This clonotype has more than one count but fewer than ten. The chain uses TRBV6-6 and TRBJ1-1; TRBD1 agrees at 10 bases. The CDR3 length is 19 residues. Looked up from germline, CDR1 is MNHNY and CDR2 is SVGAGI (reference sequence). After removal of 1 base from V and 3 bases from J, the junction contained 14 bases not matched to a gene. CDR3 sequence: CASSYLPIGRTGGDTEAFF. In DNA, the CDR3 is TGTGCCAGCAGTTACTTACCAATCGGACGGACAGGGGGGGACACTGAAGCTTTCTTT.

The rearrangement uses TRBV7-6 and TRBJ2-1; 11 bases are a match to TRBD2. There are 15 residues in the CDR3. The germline V gene encodes CDR1 SGHVS and CDR2 FNYEAQ. The junction had 4 bases not matched to a gene; V was cut back by 0 bases and J by 9 bases. The CDR3 nucleotides read TGTGCCAGCAGCTTAGCTAGCGGGGGGGCGGGTGAGCAGTTCTTC. Translated, it gives CASSLASGGAGEQFF.

CDR3 DNA sequence: TGTGCCAGCAGCACTTCCTGGGTAGGCACCGGGGAGCTGTTTTTT. As protein: CASSTSWVGTGELFF. This chain joins TRBV4-2 and TRBJ2-2, with D hard to call. Germline V gene data show CDR1 as LGHNA and CDR2 as YNFKEQ. There are 15 residues in the CDR3. V was trimmed by 5 bases and J by 4 bases, leaving 14 bases between them.

This chain connects TRBV4-3 to TRBJ1-1; tentatively, D is TRBD1 (5 bases). This CDR3 has 16 amino acids. The V end lost 0 bases, the J end lost 5 bases, and 16 bases lay between the germline ends. Germline CDR1 reads LGHNA; CDR2 reads YSLEER. Written as DNA, the CDR3 is TGCGCCAGCAGCCAAGATATCCCGCCCCAGGGAACTGAAGCTTTCTTT. Its protein is CASSQDIPPQGTEAFF.

The V and J genes are TRBV9 and TRBJ1-3; D perhaps matches TRBD1 (5 bases). Germline V CDR1 and CDR2: SGDLS, YYNGEE. V lost 3 bases and J 0 bases, leaving 16 bases between the germline ends. CDR3 length: 17 amino acids. The CDR3 bases are TGTGCCAGCAGCGGAGGGACGGTGACACTCTCTGGAAACACCATATATTTT. Amino acids: CASSGGTVTLSGNTIYF.

There are many counts of this clonotype. V is TRBV7-2 and J is TRBJ1-5; D is unclear. Trimming left V 0 bases short and J 0 bases short, with 9 bases between. The CDR3 spans 16 residues. Germline CDR1 reads SGHTA; CDR2 reads FQGNSA. This CDR3 is CASSLAGFYSNQPQHF. The CDR3 bases are TGTGCCAGCAGCTTAGCCGGATTTTATAGCAATCAGCCCCAGCATTTT.

The V call is TRBV9, the J call TRBJ1-5; the D gene is possibly TRBD1 (6 bases). Trimming shortened V by 1 base and J by 2 bases, and 10 bases separated the two germline ends. CDR3 length: 15 amino acids. Germline values: CDR1 SGDLS, CDR2 YYNGEE. DNA for the CDR3: TGTGCCAGCAGCGTATCCGGGGGCGGCAATCAGCCCCAGCATTTT. Amino acids: CASSVSGGGNQPQHF.

This clonotype came up a few times. V is TRBV7-2 and J is TRBJ2-7; TRBD2 matches at 9 bases. V shed 2 bases and J 3 bases; nucleotides not matched to a gene: 20. In germline, CDR1 is SGHTA, CDR2 FQGNSA. This CDR3 contains 20 residues. The CDR3 nucleotides are TGTGCCAGCAGCTTATGGGGAGATGGGGTAGCGGGGGCCCAGGTCTACGAGCAGTACTTC. Translated, it gives CASSLWGDGVAGAQVYEQYF.

The rearrangement uses TRBV2 and TRBJ2-1; TRBD1 is a possible D gene (5 bases). Trimming removed 7 bases at V and 4 bases at J, with 20 bases between. The CDR3 totals 16 residues. Germline V lookup: CDR1 SNHLY, CDR2 FYNNEI. The CDR3 here is CASISVGPTLYNEQFF. In DNA form, the CDR3 reads TGTGCCAGCATCTCCGTGGGGCCAACTCTTTACAATGAGCAGTTCTTC.